A selection of T cell receptor beta chains follows, all from one sample in a study of shared clonotypes between healthy human individuals. Libraries were prepared by immunoSEQ multiplex PCR; TCRdb keeps only in-frame clonotypes and omits some of them. The sample shows over a million clones, roughly 80% of them seen only once. Sequences were obtained from memory CD4+ T cells sorted from blood. The receptor source for this set is a man younger than 30 in good health. Both conserved end residues are part of each CDR3. The order of the fields is clone size, D gene, J gene, V gene, CDR3 protein, CDR3 DNA. A D gene is named only where the DNA matches it firmly. For some rows the clone size is stated as once, few or many, or as a class when expanded; others skip it.

clone_size: NA; d_call: NA; j_call: TRBJ1-5; v_call: TRBV6-1; cdr3_aa: CASSSSGNQPQHF; cdr3_nt: TGTGCCAGCAGCTCAAGCGGCAATCAGCCCCAGCATTTT
clone_size: NA; d_call: NA; j_call: TRBJ2-7; v_call: TRBV18; cdr3_aa: CASSPRTTVSYEQYF; cdr3_nt: TGTGCCAGCTCACCACGGACGACAGTCTCCTACGAGCAGTACTTC
clone_size: NA; d_call: NA; j_call: TRBJ2-7; v_call: TRBV6-1; cdr3_aa: CAISESSGTAYEQYF; cdr3_nt: TGTGCCATCAGTGAGTCCAGCGGGACAGCCTACGAGCAGTACTTC
clone_size: NA; d_call: TRBD1; j_call: TRBJ2-7; v_call: TRBV5-4; cdr3_aa: CASSPDRGRREQYF; cdr3_nt: TGTGCCAGCAGCCCGGACAGGGGGCGTCGTGAGCAGTACTTC
clone_size: once; d_call: NA; j_call: TRBJ1-5; v_call: TRBV5-6; cdr3_aa: CASGMGQRPNQPQHF; cdr3_nt: TGTGCCAGTGGAATGGGGCAGCGGCCGAATCAGCCCCAGCATTTT
clone_size: NA; d_call: TRBD1; j_call: TRBJ2-4; v_call: TRBV6-1; cdr3_aa: CASSEAPTGQDQYF; cdr3_nt: TGTGCCAGCAGTGAAGCCCCAACAGGACAGGATCAGTACTTC
clone_size: few; d_call: TRBD2; j_call: TRBJ2-5; v_call: TRBV19; cdr3_aa: CASSSLGRGSGETQYF; cdr3_nt: TGTGCCAGTAGTTCCCTTGGTCGCGGGAGCGGGGAGACCCAGTACTTC
clone_size: NA; d_call: NA; j_call: TRBJ2-7; v_call: TRBV4-3; cdr3_aa: CASSQVPEGQYEQYF; cdr3_nt: TGCGCCAGCAGCCAAGTCCCGGAGGGCCAATACGAGCAGTACTTC
clone_size: NA; d_call: TRBD1; j_call: TRBJ1-1; v_call: TRBV5-4; cdr3_aa: CASMGQKNTEAFF; cdr3_nt: TGTGCCAGCATGGGACAGAAGAACACTGAAGCTTTCTTT
clone_size: NA; d_call: TRBD1; j_call: TRBJ2-2; v_call: TRBV9; cdr3_aa: CASSVSQGVAGELFF; cdr3_nt: TGTGCCAGCAGCGTATCCCAGGGGGTCGCCGGGGAGCTGTTTTTT
clone_size: NA; d_call: TRBD2; j_call: TRBJ2-7; v_call: TRBV6-5; cdr3_aa: CASRTSGSYEQYF; cdr3_nt: TGTGCCAGCCGGACTAGCGGGAGTTACGAGCAGTACTTC
clone_size: NA; d_call: NA; j_call: TRBJ1-1; v_call: TRBV9; cdr3_aa: CASSSPGFANTEAFF; cdr3_nt: TGTGCCAGCAGCTCCCCAGGGTTCGCGAACACTGAAGCTTTCTTT
clone_size: NA; d_call: TRBD1; j_call: TRBJ1-2; v_call: TRBV2; cdr3_aa: CASSEAGQAGGYTF; cdr3_nt: TGTGCCAGCAGTGAAGCGGGACAGGCCGGTGGCTACACCTTC
clone_size: NA; d_call: NA; j_call: TRBJ1-1; v_call: TRBV19; cdr3_aa: CASSMLASDGAFF; cdr3_nt: TGTGCCAGTAGTATGTTAGCTTCTGATGGAGCTTTCTTT
clone_size: once; d_call: TRBD1; j_call: TRBJ2-7; v_call: TRBV28; cdr3_aa: CASSYRTGGEQYF; cdr3_nt: TGTGCCAGCAGTTACAGGACAGGGGGTGAGCAGTACTTC
clone_size: NA; d_call: NA; j_call: TRBJ2-3; v_call: TRBV27; cdr3_aa: CASPRYDTDTQYF; cdr3_nt: TGTGCCAGCCCCCGCTATGACACAGATACGCAGTATTTT
clone_size: NA; d_call: NA; j_call: TRBJ1-4; v_call: TRBV5-6; cdr3_aa: CASSPGGRGGEKLFF; cdr3_nt: TGTGCCAGCAGCCCAGGTGGTCGGGGAGGGGAAAAACTGTTTTTT
clone_size: NA; d_call: TRBD1; j_call: TRBJ2-1; v_call: TRBV29-1; cdr3_aa: CSVVGQVLNEQFF; cdr3_nt: TGCAGCGTTGTAGGACAGGTCTTAAATGAGCAGTTCTTC
clone_size: NA; d_call: TRBD1; j_call: TRBJ1-1; v_call: TRBV5-4; cdr3_aa: CASSFPQGKGTEAFF; cdr3_nt: TGTGCCAGCAGCTTCCCACAGGGGAAGGGCACTGAAGCTTTCTTT
clone_size: NA; d_call: NA; j_call: TRBJ1-1; v_call: TRBV11-2; cdr3_aa: CASSPQGPYTEAFF; cdr3_nt: TGTGCCAGCAGCCCCCAGGGGCCGTACACTGAAGCTTTCTTT
clone_size: NA; d_call: NA; j_call: TRBJ2-3; v_call: TRBV11-2; cdr3_aa: CASSSWGAEADTQYF; cdr3_nt: TGTGCCAGCAGCTCCTGGGGGGCGGAGGCAGATACGCAGTATTTT
clone_size: NA; d_call: TRBD2; j_call: TRBJ2-5; v_call: TRBV4-1; cdr3_aa: CASSQALAGMGETQYF; cdr3_nt: TGCGCCAGCAGCCAAGCACTAGCGGGGATGGGGGAGACCCAGTACTTC
clone_size: NA; d_call: NA; j_call: TRBJ1-1; v_call: TRBV4-2; cdr3_aa: CASSQGRAGNTEAFF; cdr3_nt: TGTGCCAGCAGCCAAGGGAGGGCTGGGAACACTGAAGCTTTCTTT
clone_size: NA; d_call: NA; j_call: TRBJ2-7; v_call: TRBV2; cdr3_aa: CASSEALRGEQYF; cdr3_nt: TGTGCCAGCAGTGAAGCGCTTAGGGGGGAGCAGTACTTC
clone_size: NA; d_call: TRBD1; j_call: TRBJ2-5; v_call: TRBV5-1; cdr3_aa: CASRPTGGGQETQYF; cdr3_nt: TGCGCCAGCAGGCCCACAGGGGGCGGGCAAGAGACCCAGTACTTC
clone_size: NA; d_call: NA; j_call: TRBJ1-5; v_call: TRBV18; cdr3_aa: CASSEQDGVQPQHF; cdr3_nt: TGTGCCAGCTCAGAGCAGGACGGAGTTCAGCCCCAGCATTTT
clone_size: NA; d_call: NA; j_call: TRBJ2-3; v_call: TRBV11-2; cdr3_aa: CASSLIRRGSTDTQYF; cdr3_nt: TGTGCCAGCAGCTTAATCCGACGGGGGAGCACAGATACGCAGTATTTT
clone_size: once; d_call: NA; j_call: TRBJ2-3; v_call: TRBV5-1; cdr3_aa: CASSLPGTDTQYF; cdr3_nt: TGCGCCAGCAGCTTACCAGGGACAGATACGCAGTATTTT
clone_size: NA; d_call: TRBD1; j_call: TRBJ1-4; v_call: TRBV18; cdr3_aa: CASSPGQGAGTNEKLFF; cdr3_nt: TGTGCCAGCTCACCGGGACAGGGGGCAGGAACTAATGAAAAACTGTTTTTT
clone_size: NA; d_call: NA; j_call: TRBJ1-2; v_call: TRBV4-1; cdr3_aa: CASSQPEFGGYTF; cdr3_nt: TGCGCCAGCAGTCAACCGGAGTTTGGTGGCTACACCTTC